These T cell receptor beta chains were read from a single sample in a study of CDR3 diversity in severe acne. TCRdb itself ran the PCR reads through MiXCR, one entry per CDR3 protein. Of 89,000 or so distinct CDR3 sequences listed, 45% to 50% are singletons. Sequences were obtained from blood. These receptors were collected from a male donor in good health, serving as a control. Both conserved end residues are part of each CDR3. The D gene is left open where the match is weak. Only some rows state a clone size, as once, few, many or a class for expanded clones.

CDR3 DNA: TGCGCCAGCAGCACTGACAGGGAAGGGACTAACTATGGCTACACCTTC
CDR3 protein: CASSTDREGTNYGYTF
clone size: many
D gene: TRBD1
J gene: TRBJ1-2
V gene: TRBV5-1

CDR3 DNA: TGTGCCAGCAGCTCACAACAGGGGGCCTACACCTTC
CDR3 protein: CASSSQQGAYTF
clone size: .
D gene: TRBD1
J gene: TRBJ1-2
V gene: TRBV12-3/TRBV12-4

CDR3 DNA: TGTGCCAGCAGTGAATCCGCGGGCAGGGGGCCGGGTGAGCAGTACTTC
CDR3 protein: CASSESAGRGPGEQYF
clone size: .
D gene: TRBD1
J gene: TRBJ2-7
V gene: TRBV25-1

CDR3 DNA: TGTGCCAGCAGTCTTTCTTCCTCGCAAGAGACCCAGTACTTC
CDR3 protein: CASSLSSSQETQYF
clone size: few
D gene: .
J gene: TRBJ2-5
V gene: TRBV7-3

CDR3 DNA: TGCAGTGCTAGACCTGTGGGGAACTCTGGAAACACCATATATTTT
CDR3 protein: CSARPVGNSGNTIYF
clone size: .
D gene: .
J gene: TRBJ1-3
V gene: TRBV20-1

CDR3 DNA: TGTGCCAGCAGTGCCGGGGTCCTAGGGACCCAGTACTTC
CDR3 protein: CASSAGVLGTQYF
clone size: .
D gene: .
J gene: TRBJ2-5
V gene: TRBV27

CDR3 DNA: TGCAGCGCCCCACGGCAGGGGGAAGGCAGTCGGACCCGGTACTTC
CDR3 protein: CSAPRQGEGSRTRYF
clone size: .
D gene: TRBD1
J gene: TRBJ2-5
V gene: TRBV29-1

CDR3 DNA: TGTGCCAGCAGCTCAATAGATAGCGGGAGGCTGTCAGATACGCAGTATTTT
CDR3 protein: CASSSIDSGRLSDTQYF
clone size: .
D gene: TRBD2
J gene: TRBJ2-3
V gene: TRBV7-9

CDR3 DNA: TGTGCCAGCAGTCTCCATGAGGCAGACACAGATACGCAGTATTTT
CDR3 protein: CASSLHEADTDTQYF
clone size: .
D gene: .
J gene: TRBJ2-3
V gene: TRBV7-9

CDR3 DNA: TGCGCCAGCAGCTTGGACTTTAGAAACACCATATGTTTT
CDR3 protein: CASSLDFRNTICF
clone size: .
D gene: .
J gene: TRBJ1-3
V gene: TRBV5-1

CDR3 DNA: TGCGCCAGCAGCCAAGTTTTGGACAGGGCCGCCAAAAACATTCAGTACTTC
CDR3 protein: CASSQVLDRAAKNIQYF
clone size: many
D gene: TRBD1
J gene: TRBJ2-4
V gene: TRBV4-1

CDR3 DNA: TGCGCCAGCAGCCAACTAGCGGGGGGTAGCGAGCAGTTCTTC
CDR3 protein: CASSQLAGGSEQFF
clone size: few
D gene: TRBD2
J gene: TRBJ2-1
V gene: TRBV4-1

CDR3 DNA: TGCAGTGCTAGTCGGGGGGCAGGATATCCTGGAAACACCATATATTTT
CDR3 protein: CSASRGAGYPGNTIYF
clone size: many
D gene: .
J gene: TRBJ1-3
V gene: TRBV20-1

CDR3 DNA: TGTGCCACCTCCGCAACAGGAACTAGCGCGAACACCGGGGAGCTGTTTTTT
CDR3 protein: CATSATGTSANTGELFF
clone size: many
D gene: TRBD2
J gene: TRBJ2-2
V gene: TRBV24-1

CDR3 DNA: TGCGCCAGCAGCACGACTAGCGGGAGCGTCACCGGGGAGCTGTTTTTT
CDR3 protein: CASSTTSGSVTGELFF
clone size: .
D gene: TRBD2
J gene: TRBJ2-2
V gene: TRBV5-1

CDR3 DNA: TGTGCCAGCAGCTTTAGCGGGAGTGGGGCAGATACGCAGTATTTT
CDR3 protein: CASSFSGSGADTQYF
clone size: many
D gene: TRBD2
J gene: TRBJ2-3
V gene: TRBV7-9

CDR3 DNA: TGCAGTGCTAGAGATCCCCTAGCGGGACAGATCTACGAGCAGTACTTC
CDR3 protein: CSARDPLAGQIYEQYF
clone size: .
D gene: TRBD2
J gene: TRBJ2-7
V gene: TRBV20-1

CDR3 DNA: TGCAGCGCGGGACAGGAGGGCACTGAGGCTTTCTTT
CDR3 protein: CSAGQEGTEAFF
clone size: once
D gene: TRBD1
J gene: TRBJ1-1
V gene: TRBV29-1

CDR3 DNA: TGCAGCGTTGTGGTGGGTAGGGATCAGCCCCAGCATTTT
CDR3 protein: CSVVVGRDQPQHF
clone size: few
D gene: .
J gene: TRBJ1-5
V gene: TRBV29-1

CDR3 DNA: TGTGCCACCAGCAGAGATCGGATGAATACCGGGGAGCTGTTTTTT
CDR3 protein: CATSRDRMNTGELFF
clone size: .
D gene: .
J gene: TRBJ2-2
V gene: TRBV15

CDR3 DNA: TGCAGTGCTAGGAGGGGACTCGACACGGAGCAGTACTTC
CDR3 protein: CSARRGLDTEQYF
clone size: many
D gene: .
J gene: TRBJ2-7
V gene: TRBV20-1

CDR3 DNA: TGTGCCAGCATAGACGGACAGATCGCTGAAGCTTTCTTT
CDR3 protein: CASIDGQIAEAFF
clone size: once
D gene: .
J gene: TRBJ1-1
V gene: TRBV7-6

CDR3 DNA: TGCGCCAGCAGCCAACTAGCGGGAGTAGGTAATGAGCAGTACTTC
CDR3 protein: CASSQLAGVGNEQYF
clone size: .
D gene: TRBD2
J gene: TRBJ2-7
V gene: TRBV4-1

CDR3 DNA: TGTGCCAGCAGTGAGGCAGGGGACAACGTCCTGACTTTC
CDR3 protein: CASSEAGDNVLTF
clone size: .
D gene: .
J gene: TRBJ2-6
V gene: TRBV25-1

CDR3 DNA: TGTGCCATCAGAGCGGGCGGGAGGTCCTACGAGCAGTACTTC
CDR3 protein: CAIRAGGRSYEQYF
clone size: few
D gene: TRBD2
J gene: TRBJ2-7
V gene: TRBV10-3

CDR3 DNA: TGTGCCAGCAGCCAAGAATTACAGGGGTACTATGGCTACACCTTC
CDR3 protein: CASSQELQGYYGYTF
clone size: .
D gene: TRBD1
J gene: TRBJ1-2
V gene: TRBV5-5

CDR3 DNA: TGCGCCAGCAGCAAAAGACACAAACCTAGTTCACCCCTTCACTTT
CDR3 protein: CASSKRHKPSSPLHF
clone size: .
D gene: .
J gene: TRBJ1-6
V gene: TRBV4-1

CDR3 DNA: TGCAGCGTTGAATATATTACGGGGGGTGGTGGCTATGGCTACACCTTC
CDR3 protein: CSVEYITGGGGYGYTF
clone size: many
D gene: .
J gene: TRBJ1-2
V gene: TRBV29-1

CDR3 DNA: TGTGCCACCAGTGATCCCCGTACAAGCTCCTACAATGAGCAGTTCTTC
CDR3 protein: CATSDPRTSSYNEQFF
clone size: many
D gene: .
J gene: TRBJ2-1
V gene: TRBV24-1